This is a list of T cell receptor beta chains from one sample in a study of shared clonotypes between healthy human individuals. Sequencing used immunoSEQ multiplex PCR; TCRdb keeps in-frame clones, though not all of them. The table shows some 2.4 million clones, with 93% occurring only once. The specimen was naive CD4+ T cells from PBMCs. All receptors derive from a man between 18 and 29 years old in good health. Some clones in this sample may be carry-over from other donors' samples. CDR3s include the opening cysteine and the closing phenylalanine or tryptophan. A D gene is named only where the DNA matches it firmly. Clone size is stated in some rows and not others, as once, few, many or a class when expanded.

J | D | length | size | V | CDR3 | DNA
TRBJ2-5 | TRBD1 | 15 | - | TRBV5-4 | CASSWTGGNQETQYF | TGTGCCAGCAGCTGGACAGGGGGCAATCAAGAGACCCAGTACTTC
TRBJ1-4 | - | 15 | - | TRBV7-8 | CASSLGTALNEKLFF | TGTGCCAGCAGCTTAGGGACAGCGCTAAATGAAAAACTGTTTTTT
TRBJ2-1 | TRBD1 | 15 | - | TRBV10-3 | CAISESGGAYNEQFF | TGTGCCATCAGTGAGTCAGGGGGCGCGTACAATGAGCAGTTCTTC
TRBJ2-1 | TRBD2 | 14 | once | TRBV27 | CASSLYGSGAVRFF | TGTGCCAGCAGTTTATATGGTAGCGGGGCCGTCCGGTTCTTC
TRBJ2-1 | TRBD2 | 20 | - | TRBV7-3 | CASSFAAGGLAGAVSNEQFF | TGTGCCAGCAGCTTCGCCGCGGGAGGACTAGCGGGAGCAGTTAGCAATGAGCAGTTCTTC
TRBJ2-7 | - | 12 | - | TRBV27 | CASLTGFDEQYF | TGTGCCAGCCTGACAGGTTTCGACGAGCAGTACTTC
TRBJ1-3 | - | 17 | - | TRBV4-2 | CASSQSEVLGSGNTIYF | TGTGCCAGCAGCCAAAGCGAGGTGCTTGGATCTGGAAACACCATATATTTT
TRBJ2-5 | - | 15 | once | TRBV5-1 | CASSFTGFAQETQYF | TGCGCCAGCAGCTTCACAGGGTTCGCCCAAGAGACCCAGTACTTC
TRBJ2-4 | - | 16 | - | TRBV7-8 | CASSLAGMGARGIQYF | TGTGCCAGCAGCTTAGCGGGAATGGGCGCCCGGGGCATTCAGTACTTC
TRBJ2-7 | - | 14 | - | TRBV10-3 | CAIRSDGGVASQYF | TGTGCCATCAGGTCCGACGGTGGAGTCGCAAGCCAGTACTTC
TRBJ2-1 | - | 12 | - | TRBV5-1 | CASSNQGNEQFF | TGCGCCAGCAGCAACCAGGGGAATGAGCAGTTCTTC
TRBJ1-5 | - | 14 | - | TRBV19 | CASSIDASNQPQHF | TGTGCCAGTAGTATTGACGCTTCCAATCAGCCCCAGCATTTT
TRBJ2-7 | - | 13 | - | TRBV5-4 | CASSTGQNYEQYF | TGTGCCAGCAGCACGGGGCAAAACTACGAGCAGTACTTC
TRBJ1-6 | - | 15 | - | TRBV4-3 | CASSQGTALGSPLHF | TGCGCCAGCAGCCAAGGGACAGCCCTGGGGTCACCCCTCCACTTT
TRBJ2-1 | - | 15 | few | TRBV5-1 | CASSLAASSYNEQFF | TGCGCCAGCAGCTTAGCGGCGAGCTCCTACAATGAGCAGTTCTTC
TRBJ1-5 | - | 15 | - | TRBV19 | CASSPVWERNQPQHF | TGTGCCAGTAGTCCCGTATGGGAGAGAAATCAGCCCCAGCATTTT